This T cell receptor beta chain was obtained from a study of tumor-infiltrating lymphocytes in localized non-small cell lung cancer. Study-level background: Several tumor histologies, both smoking statuses, and some post-neoadjuvant chemotherapy samples were included. Tumor tissue and non-adjacent uninvolved lung came from each patient. Findings and limits, study-wide: Different pieces of the same tissue were used for each assay. TCR sequencing covered a subset of patients with enough tissue.

Germline CDR1 reads SGHVS; CDR2 reads FQNEAQ. This CDR3 has 15 residues. V gave up 1 base and J gave up 3 bases, with 13 bases separating them. The assay was immunoSEQ multiplex PCR, and TCRdb's table has in-frame clones only and misses some. The table lists over 15,000 clones, about 42% of them singletons. As regards this clone: Its antigen is unidentified.

This chain uses TRBV7-8 with TRBJ2-7; D unresolved. The sequence derives from a human donor with non-small cell lung cancer. The sequencing input was lung tumor tissue. The DNA of the CDR3 is TGTGCCAGCAGCTTAGTGGCTTCCGGTAGCTACGAGCAGTACTTC. Residues: CASSLVASGSYEQYF.